The T cell receptor (beta chain) under discussion was sequenced for a study of response to subunit inactivated influenza vaccine. The CDR3 is 13 residues long. V was pared by 4 bases and J by 4 bases, with 11 bases between. Germline CDR1 is SGHRS and CDR2 is YFSETQ. Regarding this clonotype: Its antigen is still unknown.

TCRdb itself ran the RT-PCR reads through MiXCR, one entry per CDR3 protein. The repertoire holds 540,000 or so distinct CDR3 sequences, with 10% to 15% as singletons. Findings and limits, study-wide: Authors suggested few new T cells are recruited by each seasonal influenza vaccination.

This TCR derives from a man aged 45-60 years who received an inactivated influenza vaccine. The input for sequencing was PBMCs from blood, taken around seven weeks after vaccination. V is TRBV5-1 and J is TRBJ2-5; tentatively, D is TRBD1 (6 bases). CDR3 in amino acids: CASSPEGGETQYF. CDR3 DNA sequence: TGCGCCAGCAGCCCCGAAGGGGGAGAGACCCAGTACTTC.